The sequence of this TCR beta chain was determined in a study of regulatory T cells in long-lasting Graves disease. Study-level points and caveats: New patients shared 950 to 1,000 public clonotypes, fewer than the approximately 2,500 shared by persistent patients.

Arm-PCR of CDR3 regions and iRepertoire HTBI primers were used to build TCR beta libraries. MiXCR was run by TCRdb on the multiplex PCR reads, yielding one entry per CDR3 protein. The table lists approximately 350,000 distinct CDR3 sequences, about an eighth of them singletons. The CDR3 sequence is 12 residues long. Between the trimmed V and J ends, which lost 2 bases and 7 bases, there was a span of 6 bases. This clonotype was seen repeatedly, ten times or more. The antigen remains undetermined. Time point in this sample: newly diagnosed GD, antithyroid drugs for less than 3 months. The TCR library was made from RNA extracted from PBMCs. This same sample was also part of a study on T cells in Graves' hyperthyroidism and ophthalmopathy. That investigation notes: Appearing also in blood were most of the thyroid clonotypes expanded above 0.001.

The receptor was isolated from a woman under 30 with Graves disease. The sample was peripheral blood mononuclear cells (PBMCs), taken at new diagnosis, from a patient treated with antithyroid drugs. The chain is built from TRBV12-3 or TRBV12-4 and TRBJ1-5; D not resolved. Here the CDR3 DNA reads TGTGCCAGCAGTTTACTATACCAGCCCCAGCATTTT. Protein sequence: CASSLLYQPQHF.